This T cell receptor (beta chain) is from a study of long-term antiretroviral therapy in people with HIV. Running of the v3.0 immunoSEQ assay took place at survey level. Using immunoSEQ multiplex PCR, the repertoire was profiled, and TCRdb retains in-frame clones only, with some absent. The table has over 25,000 clones, roughly 85% seen once; the top ten hold about 11%. The sequence derives from a man between 18 and 29 years old with HIV. Sequencing used unsorted PBMCs, obtained 0.8 years before starting antiretroviral therapy.

The CDR3 DNA reads as TGCGCCAGCAGCTATCTAGGGAGGAGGCCAGATCTTGGTGAGCAGTTCTTC. Amino acids: CASSYLGRRPDLGEQFF. The chain recombines TRBV5-1 with TRBJ2-1; perhaps TRBD2 as D (6 bases). With 3 bases removed from V and 9 bases from J, the gap between germline ends came to 25 bases. Germline CDR1 reads SGHRS; CDR2 reads YFSETQ. The CDR3 is 17 residues long.